This TCR beta chain appears in the sequencing data of a study of blood T cell repertoires in COVID-19. Study at large: Sites in the United States, Italy and Spain provided acute and convalescent COVID-19 samples. T cells, B-cell-depleted T cells, or PBMCs supplied cDNA or gDNA.

Generated by immunoSEQ multiplex PCR, the TCRdb table keeps only in-frame clones and is missing some. The sample lists about 49,000 clones; around 83% were seen once. The sample consisted of peripheral blood. This TCR derives from a man aged 35 to 55 with active COVID-19.

CDR3 bases: TGCGCCAGCAGCCAAGAAGGTTACCTGACTAGCGCTCAAGAGACCCAGTACTTC. Translating gives CASSQEGYLTSAQETQYF. V gene TRBV4-1 combines with J gene TRBJ2-5; 8 positions agree with TRBD2. Losses at the gene ends were 0 bases for V and 2 bases for J; bases not matched to a gene: 11. Germline assignment: CDR1 MGHRA and CDR2 YSYEKL. CDR3 length equals 18 residues.